This note documents a single TCR beta chain sequence. It has no known antigen specificity. A much larger clone differs from this one at a single base, so this may be a read error. TCRdb lists the instrument as Illumina HiSeq 2500. Quantitative 5'-RACE with molecular barcodes was used to prepare TCR beta libraries. The original methods were these. Disease-linked TCR variants were identified with a new computational method built on a probabilistic model of VDJ rearrangement. TCRdb passed the public sequencing reads through fastp at Q25 and MiXCR, retaining productive beta sequences. Merged by CDR3 protein, the rows form single entries marked with the most common genes and DNA. TCRdb, not the original authors, processed these V and J calls. In all, the sample holds about 92,000 distinct CDR3 sequences, and just under 9% of those were seen once. The ten largest make up under 6% of the sample. This entry is derived from a study of CD8 T cells in ankylosing spondylitis (dated by TCRdb to about 2017). Regarding the research as a whole: T cell receptor beta repertoires were profiled in healthy donors and ankylosing spondylitis patients so that disease-linked TCR variants could be found. Peripheral blood samples were taken, and synovial fluid was additionally collected from ankylosing spondylitis patients. The full study cohort was made up of 25 ankylosing spondylitis patients and 108 healthy donors. Study-level results and caveats: The disease-linked clones were reported as significantly enriched in matched synovial fluid samples from ankylosing spondylitis patients. The disease-linked clones had a CD8+ phenotype and were found at relatively low frequencies in peripheral blood. A TCR beta motif of several highly homologous amino acid variants appeared characteristic of blood from ankylosing spondylitis patients. Some of the motif variants had been reported before in the synovial fluid and blood of reactive arthritis patients, a finding that suggests common disease-initiation mechanisms.

The germline V gene encodes CDR1 SGHNT and CDR2 YYREEE (reference sequence). The CDR3 holds 14 amino acids from the cysteine to the phenylalanine. Just the 42-base CDR3 DNA is kept, in frame starting at base 1. In this chain, TRBV5-4 is recombined with TRBJ2-7; TRBD1 aligns with 8 central bases. Sequencing was carried out using blood, either unsorted or a sorted T cell fraction (not recorded which). The source of this sequence is a male donor with ankylosing spondylitis or in good health (not recorded which). In nucleotide form, the sequence is TGTACCAGCAGCTTGGACAGGGCACCAGTCGAGCAGTACTTC. Its amino acids are CTSSLDRAPVEQYF. Supplemented by the reference TRBV5-4 and TRBJ2-7 proteins around the CDR3, the complete variable domain is ETGVTQSPTHLIKTRGQQVTLRCSSQSGHNTVSWYQQALGQGPQFIFQYYREEENGRGNFPPRFSGLQFPNYSSELNVNALELDDSALYLCTSSLDRAPVEQYFGPGTRLTVT.